The 26 T cell receptor beta chains below all came from one sample that was sequenced in a study of radiation and T cells in renal cell carcinoma. Time point defined: blood 4 weeks post-SBRT, at nephrectomy. Described treatment: 15 Gy SBRT to primary tumor, nephrectomy 4 weeks later. Profiling relied on immunoSEQ multiplex PCR, and the TCRdb table lists in-frame clones only, not all of them. Seen here are some 80,000 clones, around four fifths observed once, and the top ten hold 2.4%. This specimen was blood, taken from a patient whose treatment included radiotherapy and nephrectomy. These receptors originate from a woman aged 60-70 years with renal cell carcinoma.

The chain has TRBV6-5 and TRBJ2-1; 8 bases match TRBD1. V gave up 6 bases and J gave up 8 bases; unmatched junction bases: 9. The CDR3 contains 14 residues. CDR1 and CDR2 from the germline V gene are MNHEY and SVGAGI. The CDR3 spells CASSVGQGRHEQFF. The CDR3 region has the DNA TGTGCCAGCAGCGTAGGACAGGGTCGGCATGAGCAGTTCTTC.

The chain combines TRBV10-3 with TRBJ2-1; 11 nucleotides align to TRBD2. In germline, CDR1 is ENHRY, CDR2 SYGVKD. The CDR3 has 16 amino acids. Losses at the gene ends were 11 bases for V and 0 bases for J; bases not matched to a gene: 9. CDR3 nucleotides: TGTGCCGTCGGGACTAGCGGAGGGAGCTCCTACAATGAGCAGTTCTTC. Its translation: CAVGTSGGSSYNEQFF.

CDR3 DNA sequence: TGCGCCAGCAGCCAAGGGGCTAGCTGGGAGACCCAGTACTTC. Protein sequence: CASSQGASWETQYF. The chain recombines TRBV4-3 with TRBJ2-5; D is possibly TRBD2 (5 bases). Germline V lookup: CDR1 LGHNA, CDR2 YSLEER. The CDR3 has 14 amino acids. Trimming cost V 1 base and J 5 bases, with 11 bases left between them.

This clone was observed a few times. V is TRBV29-1 and J is TRBJ1-1; possibly TRBD1 for D (5 bases). Germline CDR1 reads SQVTM; CDR2 reads ANQGSEA. This CDR3 contains 13 residues. Trimming removed 2 bases at V and 5 bases at J, with 12 bases between. CDR3 sequence: CSVESGDRTEAFF. The CDR3 DNA reads as TGCAGCGTTGAATCGGGGGATCGGACTGAAGCTTTCTTT.

The chain couples TRBV12-5 to TRBJ2-3, with D hard to call. The germline V and J ends were trimmed by 5 bases and 4 bases, with 4 bases remaining between them. The CDR3 loop spans 11 amino acids. CDR1 is LGHNT, CDR2 FRNRAP, per germline. The CDR3 DNA reads as TGTGCTAGTGGTGCCTCAGATACGCAGTATTTT. This codes for CASGASDTQYF.

This clone was seen a handful of times. This chain links TRBV7-2 with TRBJ2-3; 9 bases fit TRBD2. Looked up from germline, CDR1 is SGHTA and CDR2 is FQGNSA. After removal of 3 bases from V and 5 bases from J, the junction contained 6 bases not matched to a gene. The CDR3 extends over 15 amino acids. CDR3 sequence (DNA): TGTGCCAGCAGCTTGGTTAGCGGGGGTTTAGATACGCAGTATTTT. Translation: CASSLVSGGLDTQYF.

The chain employs TRBV9 and TRBJ1-6; D is possibly TRBD1 (6 bases). The V gene lost 0 bases and the J gene lost 10 bases, with 11 bases spanning the gap. The germline V gene encodes CDR1 SGDLS and CDR2 YYNGEE. The length of the CDR3 is 14 residues. CDR3 amino acids: CASSVGEGGSPLHF. For the CDR3, the DNA is TGTGCCAGCAGCGTAGGGGAGGGGGGCTCACCCCTCCACTTT.

The V gene is TRBV6-1, the J gene TRBJ1-2; D is unclear. The CDR3 covers 14 residues. Germline assignment: CDR1 MNHNS and CDR2 SASEGT. V was shortened by 1 base and J by 0 bases, with 6 bases between the two germline ends. CDR3 loop: CASSEVEANYGYTF. In DNA, the CDR3 is TGTGCCAGCAGTGAAGTCGAGGCTAACTATGGCTACACCTTC.

The rearrangement uses TRBV2 and TRBJ2-5; D is uncertain. The germline V and J ends were trimmed by 3 bases and 7 bases, with 9 bases remaining between them. The CDR3 extends over 12 amino acids. Germline V CDR1 and CDR2: SNHLY, FYNNEI. CDR3 in DNA: TGTGCCAGCAGTGAGGGTGGAGCGACCCAGTACTTC. Translation gives CASSEGGATQYF.

This chain joins TRBV6-1 and TRBJ2-7; D is ambiguous. Looked up from germline, CDR1 is MNHNS and CDR2 is SASEGT. The CDR3 consists of 13 residues. The V end was cut by 2 bases, the J end by 7 bases, with 12 bases between. The CDR3 DNA is TGTGCCAGCAGTGAATCGGAAACGTGGGAGCAGTACTTC. It encodes CASSESETWEQYF.

This clone was counted once. V is TRBV9 and J is TRBJ2-5; no firm D call. V lost 5 bases and J lost 4, with 12 bases in between. The CDR3 extends over 13 amino acids. Germline loops: CDR1 SGDLS, CDR2 YYNGEE. This chain's CDR3 is CASSVQVGETQYF. The CDR3 coding sequence is TGTGCCAGCAGTGTACAAGTTGGAGAGACCCAGTACTTC.

In nucleotides, the CDR3 is TGTGCCAGCAAAGGAGGACTAAGCTCCTATAATTCACCCCTCCACTTT. It translates to CASKGGLSSYNSPLHF. V gene TRBV2 combines with J gene TRBJ1-6; D gene ambiguous. With 7 bases removed from V and 0 bases from J, the gap between germline ends came to 13 bases. Germline CDR1 is SNHLY and CDR2 is FYNNEI. The CDR3 contains 16 residues.

This chain connects TRBV28 to TRBJ1-3; D call uncertain. Trimming took 7 bases from V and 4 from J, leaving 14 bases between them. The germline gives CDR1 MDHEN, CDR2 SYDVKM. The CDR3 totals 14 residues. CDR3 loop: CASTTGWRGNTIYF. In DNA form, the CDR3 reads TGTGCCAGCACGACTGGATGGAGGGGAAACACCATATATTTT.

The chain uses TRBV27 and TRBJ2-1; D call uncertain. This CDR3 has 13 amino acids. Germline values: CDR1 MNHEY, CDR2 SMNVEV (reference sequence). Trimming took 2 bases from V and 4 from J, leaving 6 bases between them. As DNA, the CDR3 is TGTGCCAGCAGTTTAGCGGTTTACAATGAGCAGTTCTTC. This encodes CASSLAVYNEQFF.

This chain joins TRBV2 and TRBJ1-5, with 7 bases aligning to TRBD1. The CDR3 is 15 residues long. Trimming cost V 0 bases and J 7 bases; bases outside gene matches: 6. Germline CDR1 is SNHLY and CDR2 is FYNNEI. The CDR3 spells CASSEALTGLQPQHF. The CDR3 DNA sequence: TGTGCCAGCAGTGAAGCGCTGACAGGGCTGCAGCCCCAGCATTTT. Filled out from reference TRBV2 and TRBJ1-5, the complete variable domain reads EPEVTQTPSHQVTQMGQEVILRCVPISNHLYFYWYRQILGQKVEFLVSFYNNEISEKSEIFDDQFSVERPDGSNFTLKIRSTKLEDSAMYFCASSEALTGLQPQHFGDGTRLSIL.

The chain links TRBV7-2 to TRBJ2-5; D perhaps matches TRBD2 (6 bases). Germline V gives CDR1 SGHTA, CDR2 FQGNSA. The CDR3 loop spans 16 amino acids. Trimming cost V 1 base and J 7 bases, with 19 bases left between them. The CDR3 protein is CASSLVGVAAPGTQYF. The DNA of the CDR3 is TGTGCCAGCAGCTTAGTAGGGGTAGCGGCCCCAGGGACCCAGTACTTC.

The V gene is TRBV4-1, the J gene TRBJ2-7, with D tentatively TRBD2 (6 bases). V was pared by 1 base and J by 4 bases, with 11 bases between. There are 14 residues in the CDR3. Germline V CDR1 and CDR2: MGHRA, YSYEKL. CDR3 residues: CASSQGRGGYEQYF. Here the CDR3 DNA reads TGCGCCAGCAGCCAAGGGAGGGGTGGGTACGAGCAGTACTTC.

J is TRBJ2-3 and V is TRBV7-9; TRBD1 matches 9 bases. The CDR3 contains 15 residues. V lost 4 bases and J lost 3; bases outside the gene matches: 5. Germline lookup yields CDR1 SEHNR and CDR2 FQNEAQ (reference sequence). CDR3 sequence: CASSSGQGLTDTQYF. For the CDR3, the DNA is TGTGCCAGCAGCTCGGGACAGGGCCTTACAGATACGCAGTATTTT.

This clone was picked up one time. This chain links TRBV7-6 with TRBJ2-1; TRBD2 matches 10 bases. V was pared by 2 bases and J by 8 bases, with 6 bases of the junction left unmatched. This CDR3 region has 15 residues. Germline V gives CDR1 SGHVS, CDR2 FNYEAQ. DNA for the CDR3: TGTGCCAGCAGCTTAACACTAGCGGGGACGCATGAGCAGTTCTTC. Amino acid sequence: CASSLTLAGTHEQFF. Based on the CDR3 plus reference TRBV7-6 and TRBJ2-1, the full variable domain is GAGVSQSPRYKVTKRGQDVALRCDPISGHVSLYWYRQALGQGPEFLTYFNYEAQQDKSGLPNDRFSAERPEGSISTLTIQRTEQRDSAMYRCASSLTLAGTHEQFFGPGTRLTVL.

V is TRBV19 and J is TRBJ1-1; 9 nucleotides agree with TRBD1. The junction had 8 bases not matched to a gene; V was cut back by 4 bases and J by 2 bases. The CDR3 loop spans 16 amino acids. Germline loops: CDR1 LNHDA, CDR2 SQIVND (reference sequence). The CDR3 reads CASSTWTGEINTEAFF. The CDR3 DNA sequence: TGTGCCAGTAGTACATGGACAGGGGAGATAAACACTGAAGCTTTCTTT.

The J gene is TRBJ2-2, the V gene TRBV30; 7 bases are a match to TRBD1. Germline assignment: CDR1 GTSNPN and CDR2 SVGIG (reference sequence). The CDR3 extends over 14 amino acids. The trim removed 3 bases at V and 3 bases at J, leaving 4 bases unmatched. CDR3 coding DNA: TGTGCCTGGAGGAAGGGGGCCTACACCGGGGAGCTGTTTTTT. This gives the protein CAWRKGAYTGELFF.

The CDR3 DNA reads as TGTGCCAGTTTATCTACCGGGGAGCTGTTTTTT. This translates into CASLSTGELFF. The genes are TRBV28 and TRBJ2-2, with D unclear. CDR1 is MDHEN, CDR2 SYDVKM, per germline. The V end lost 9 bases, the J end lost 5 bases, and 7 bases lay between the germline ends. The CDR3 covers 11 residues. Based on the CDR3 plus reference TRBV28 and TRBJ2-2, the full variable domain is DVKVTQSSRYLVKRTGEKVFLECVQDMDHENMFWYRQDPGLGLRLIYFSYDVKMKEKGDIPEGYSVSREKKERFSLILESASTNQTSMYLCASLSTGELFFGEGSRLTVL.

This clone showed up just once. This chain uses TRBV19 with TRBJ2-1; D is possibly TRBD2 (6 bases). Germline lookup yields CDR1 LNHDA and CDR2 SQIVND (reference sequence). The germline V and J ends were trimmed by 5 bases and 0 bases, with 8 bases remaining between them. This CDR3 has 14 residues. The CDR3 region has the DNA TGTGCCAGTAGTCGGGGGAACTCCTACAATGAGCAGTTCTTC. Protein sequence: CASSRGNSYNEQFF.

The chain links TRBV4-1 to TRBJ2-3; 12 bases map to TRBD2. This CDR3 spans 17 amino acids. Trimming cost V 4 bases and J 4 bases; bases outside gene matches: 9. Germline loops: CDR1 MGHRA, CDR2 YSYEKL. Written as DNA, the CDR3 is TGCGCCAGCAGCCCTCTTCCTAGCGGGGGGGCCCCAGATACGCAGTATTTT. Translating it yields CASSPLPSGGAPDTQYF.

The J gene is TRBJ1-3, the V gene TRBV5-6; 10 bases line up with TRBD1. Germline CDR1 SGHDT, CDR2 YYEEEE. The CDR3 extends over 16 amino acids. Germline trimming cut 4 bases from V and 3 bases from J; bases unmatched to any gene: 7. CDR3 sequence reads: CASSGGTGDSGNTIYF. The CDR3 nucleotides read TGTGCCAGCAGCGGTGGGACAGGGGATAGTGGAAACACCATATATTTT.

This clone is a singleton in its sample. This sequence joins TRBV6-1 and TRBJ2-3; no reliable D call. Germline-derived CDR1 and CDR2 are MNHNS and SASEGT. Trimming took 2 bases from V and 4 from J, leaving 7 bases between them. This CDR3 is 13 amino acids long. DNA of the CDR3: TGTGCCAGCAGTGAATGGGCTGCAGATACGCAGTATTTT. Its translation is CASSEWAADTQYF.